This T cell receptor beta chain is from a study of T cells in localized non-small cell lung cancer. Findings of the study overall: Turning up in adjacent lung were a median roughly 50 of the top 100 tumor clones. Because only a single region of the tumor was sequenced, heterogeneity remains possible. A denser population of T cells in blood accompanied longer overall survival.

In this sample, this clone turned up once. The antigen remains undetermined. Clones were read by immunoSEQ multiplex PCR, and TCRdb kept only the in-frame ones, dropping some. Among 30,000 to 50,000 clones listed, about four fifths were seen once. The clonotype was recovered from a woman between 40 and 69 years old with stage II squamous cell lung carcinoma. The source was PBMCs, collected before any cancer treatment.

CDR3 bases: TGTGCCAGCAGTTTATGGGGGGCGGGAAACACTGAAGCTTTCTTT. Translating gives CASSLWGAGNTEAFF. This chain connects TRBV27 to TRBJ1-1; possibly TRBD1 for D (6 bases). The V gene lost 1 base and the J gene lost 2 bases, with 11 bases spanning the gap. The CDR3 has 15 residues. CDR1 MNHEY and CDR2 SMNVEV come from the germline V gene (reference sequence).